This passage covers 21 T cell receptor beta chains from one sample sequenced in a study of low-dose radiotherapy and immunotherapy resistance in tumors. Both TCRalpha and TCRbeta chains were reverse transcribed with V-gene-specific primers. For amplifying TCRs, the PCR ran for around 20 cycles with Phusion, which was used together with a constant-region primer and the adapter on the V primers. TCRdb itself ran the reads through MiXCR, one entry per CDR3 protein. The data contain under 75,000 distinct CDR3 sequences, about a quarter of them seen just once; the ten biggest clones take up around 7%. Time point reported: after trial treatment. Treatment specified: LDRT plus nivolumab, ipilimumab, low-dose cyclophosphamide and aspirin (RACIN trial). The sample here was PBMCs, taken after low-dose radiotherapy plus immunotherapy. The receptors were gathered from a male donor with prostate cancer.

The chain has TRBV5-4 and TRBJ2-1; D uncertain. CDR1 is SGHNT and CDR2 is YYREEE in the germline V gene (reference sequence). The CDR3 is 16 amino acids. V lost 2 bases to trimming and J lost 3 bases, with 15 bases between them. As DNA, the CDR3 is TGTGCCAGCAGCTTCGACAAGGGCGCCGGCTACAATGAGCAGTTCTTC. Its translation: CASSFDKGAGYNEQFF.

This clonotype was recorded at least ten times. The gene calls are TRBV2 and TRBJ2-3; D uncertain. CDR1 is SNHLY and CDR2 is FYNNEI in the germline V gene. This CDR3 spans 15 amino acids. The ends were cut back, 2 bases at V and 4 bases at J, with 13 bases in the middle. CDR3 coding DNA: TGTGCCAGCAGTGAACCCCCGGTCTCGGCAGATACGCAGTATTTT. Encoded protein: CASSEPPVSADTQYF.

This clonotype was detected many times. The chain uses TRBV5-6 and TRBJ2-2; possibly TRBD1 or TRBD2 for D (5 bases each). Trimming left V 2 bases short and J 6 bases short, with 14 bases between. CDR3 length equals 15 residues. The V gene's germline CDR1 is SGHDT and CDR2 YYEEEE. The CDR3 loop reads CASSFRGVDAGELFF. The CDR3, as DNA: TGTGCCAGCAGCTTTAGAGGGGTAGACGCCGGGGAGCTGTTTTTT.

The genes are TRBV20-1 and TRBJ2-5; D is possibly TRBD1 (6 bases). Germline V gives CDR1 DFQATT, CDR2 SNEGSKA (reference sequence). The CDR3 loop spans 14 amino acids. The germline V and J ends were trimmed by 0 bases and 5 bases, with 13 bases remaining between them. The CDR3 protein is CSARDPQGSETQYF. The CDR3 DNA reads as TGCAGTGCTAGAGATCCCCAGGGGTCGGAGACCCAGTACTTC.

This clonotype was counted ten times or more. This sequence joins TRBV29-1 and TRBJ2-1, with a possible D match to TRBD2 (5 bases). The CDR3 has 14 residues. Trimming removed 0 bases from V and 11 bases from J, with 17 bases in between. Per the germline V gene, CDR1 is SQVTM and CDR2 is ANQGSEA. In nucleotides, the CDR3 is TGCAGCGTTGAAGAGCCAAGATTCAGCGGAAAGCAGTTCTTC. It specifies CSVEEPRFSGKQFF.

This clonotype was seen ten or more times. The CDR3 loop is CASKVSGRALEEQYF. The CDR3 bases are TGTGCCAGCAAGGTTAGCGGGAGGGCCCTAGAAGAGCAGTACTTC. The chain joins TRBV7-2 to TRBJ2-7; 11 positions match TRBD2. The CDR3 loop spans 15 amino acids. Unmatched junction bases numbered 12, after V lost 7 bases and J lost 7 bases. CDR1 is SGHTA, CDR2 FQGNSA, per germline.

This rearrangement joins TRBV4-2 to TRBJ2-2; D may match TRBD1 or TRBD2 (5 bases each). The V and J ends lost 0 bases and 5 bases respectively, with 10 bases between them. The CDR3 spans 15 residues. The germline V gene encodes CDR1 LGHNA and CDR2 YNFKEQ. The CDR3 loop is CASSQDHRRTGELFF. The CDR3 region has the DNA TGTGCCAGCAGCCAAGATCACAGGAGGACCGGGGAGCTGTTTTTT.

This clonotype was seen at least ten times. V gene TRBV30 combines with J gene TRBJ2-3; 7 nucleotides match TRBD1. V trimming: 0 bases; J trimming: 0 bases; junction bases outside the gene matches: 3. The germline CDR1 and CDR2 sequences are GTSNPN and SVGIG (reference sequence). The CDR3 loop spans 15 amino acids. CDR3 nucleotides: TGTGCCTGGAGTGTTCCCAGGGGGAGCACAGATACGCAGTATTTT. It yields the protein CAWSVPRGSTDTQYF.

This clonotype was seen many times. This chain uses TRBV27 with TRBJ1-1; no clear D. The V gene lost 5 bases and the J gene lost 0 bases, with 13 bases spanning the gap. CDR1 and CDR2 (germline): MNHEY, SMNVEV (reference sequence). This CDR3 is built from 15 residues. The chain's CDR3 is CASSPRRGVNTEAFF. DNA for the CDR3: TGTGCCAGCAGTCCCCGAAGAGGCGTGAACACTGAAGCTTTCTTT.

In this sample, this clonotype turned up once. The chain uses TRBV27 and TRBJ2-7; 9 nucleotides align to TRBD1. The V gene end was trimmed by 5 bases and the J gene end by 0 bases; junction bases not matched to a gene: 5. CDR3 length equals 15 residues. CDR1 MNHEY and CDR2 SMNVEV come from the germline V gene (reference sequence). CDR3 nucleotides: TGTGCCAGCAGTCCTACAGGGGGCAGCTCCTACGAGCAGTACTTC. Its translation is CASSPTGGSSYEQYF.

The table lists this clonotype with many counts. V gene TRBV15 combines with J gene TRBJ1-2; D gene ambiguous. This CDR3 spans 14 amino acids. Germline lookup yields CDR1 LNHNV and CDR2 YYDKDF (reference sequence). V lost 0 bases and J 8 bases, leaving 13 bases between the germline ends. CDR3 sequence reads: CATSRDISSRGYTF. In DNA form, the CDR3 reads TGTGCCACCAGCAGAGATATCTCCTCTCGCGGCTACACCTTC.

About this clonotype: A far bigger clonotype differs at one base, so this is likely a read error. The CDR3 protein is CASSLTSSYNEQYF. CDR3 in DNA: TGTGCCAGCAGTTTAACCAGCTCCTACAATGAGCAGTACTTC. V is TRBV28 and J is TRBJ2-7; D unclear. The CDR3 length is 14 residues. Germline CDR1 MDHEN, CDR2 SYDVKM. Trimming shortened V by 2 bases and J by 7 bases, and 15 bases separated the two germline ends. Full variable domain (missing parts from reference TRBV28 and TRBJ2-7): DVKVTQSSRYLVKRTGEKVFLECVQDMDHENMFWYRQDPGLGLRLIYFSYDVKMKEKGDIPEGYSVSREKKERFSLILESASTNQTSMYLCASSLTSSYNEQYFGPGTRLTVT.

To note about this clonotype: A far larger clone lies a single base away; this is likely a read error. V gene TRBV5-1 combines with J gene TRBJ2-7; D possibly corresponds to TRBD2 (6 bases). V lost 4 bases and J lost 7, with 27 bases in between. Germline CDR1 reads SGHRS; CDR2 reads YFSETQ. The CDR3 is 17 amino acids. The CDR3 nucleotides are TGCGCCAGCAGCCATAGACTAGACCTTCTGGACTACAATGAGCAGTACTTC. As protein: CASSHRLDLLDYNEQYF.

The table lists this clonotype with many counts. This chain links TRBV20-1 with TRBJ2-3; D ambiguous. Germline assignment: CDR1 DFQATT and CDR2 SNEGSKA (reference sequence). The CDR3 extends over 14 amino acids. The V end lost 3 bases, the J end lost 2 bases, and 12 bases lay between the germline ends. The DNA of the CDR3 is TGCAGTGCTAGTCAGGTCAGAAACACAGATACGCAGTATTTT. Translation: CSASQVRNTDTQYF.

This clonotype was seen repeatedly, ten times or more. This sequence joins TRBV6-5 and TRBJ2-3; D ambiguous. In germline, CDR1 is MNHEY, CDR2 SVGAGI. This CDR3 region has 13 residues. V was trimmed by 10 bases and J by 6 bases, leaving 17 bases between them. The CDR3 here is CATAPSPRDTQYF. CDR3 DNA: TGTGCCACAGCGCCATCGCCGAGGGATACGCAGTATTTT.

This clonotype was seen many times. This chain uses TRBV5-1 with TRBJ1-4; D unresolved. Trimming shortened V by 1 base and J by 3 bases, and 10 bases separated the two germline ends. Germline V gene lookup returns CDR1 SGHRS and CDR2 YFSETQ. There are 15 residues in the CDR3. CDR3 loop: CASSLQSKANEKLFF. The CDR3 DNA is TGCGCCAGCAGCTTGCAGTCTAAGGCTAATGAAAAACTGTTTTTT. The variable domain in full, with the rest retrieved from reference TRBV5-1 and TRBJ1-4, is KAGVTQTPRYLIKTRGQQVTLSCSPISGHRSVSWYQQTPGQGLQFLFEYFSETQRNKGNFPGRFSGRQFSNSRSEMNVSTLELGDSALYLCASSLQSKANEKLFFGSGTQLSVL.

The sample holds a few counts of this clonotype. V and J are TRBV20-1 and TRBJ2-7, with 9 nucleotides matching TRBD2. Losses at the gene ends were 7 bases for V and 5 bases for J; bases not matched to a gene: 15. CDR1 is DFQATT and CDR2 is SNEGSKA in the germline V gene (reference sequence). This CDR3 is 15 amino acids long. The CDR3 loop is CSVEMGRGGRNEQYF. DNA for the CDR3: TGCAGTGTTGAGATGGGGCGGGGGGGCCGGAACGAGCAGTACTTC.

There are many counts of this clonotype. V is TRBV20-1 and J is TRBJ1-6, with a possible D match to TRBD1 (5 bases). CDR1 is DFQATT, CDR2 SNEGSKA, per germline (reference sequence). The CDR3 contains 13 residues. With 7 bases removed from V and 10 bases from J, the gap between germline ends came to 17 bases. CDR3 amino acids: CSVVGGGNSPLHF. The DNA of the CDR3 is TGCAGTGTAGTCGGGGGAGGAAACTCACCCCTCCACTTT.

This clonotype showed up many times. The genes are TRBV30 and TRBJ2-2, with a weak D call TRBD2 (5 bases). The V and J ends lost 7 bases and 5 bases respectively, with 14 bases between them. Germline values: CDR1 GTSNPN, CDR2 SVGIG (reference sequence). This CDR3 spans 13 amino acids. The CDR3 bases are TGTGCCTCTCGTTTAACTAGAACCGGGGAGCTGTTTTTT. Translation: CASRLTRTGELFF.

The CDR3 protein is CSAQATSGDGYEQYF. In DNA, the CDR3 is TGCAGTGCTCAGGCAACTAGCGGGGACGGCTACGAGCAGTACTTC. V gene TRBV20-1 combines with J gene TRBJ2-7; 10 positions agree with TRBD2. The V segment lost 5 bases and the J segment 3 bases; nucleotides outside the gene matches: 10. The CDR3 has 15 residues. Per germline, CDR1 DFQATT and CDR2 SNEGSKA (reference sequence).

In this sample, this clonotype turned up many times. This chain uses TRBV2 with TRBJ1-5; 7 positions agree with TRBD1. Germline CDR1 and CDR2: SNHLY and FYNNEI. With 6 bases clipped from V and 6 bases from J, the junction kept 8 bases outside the gene matches. This CDR3 contains 14 residues. The CDR3 DNA sequence: TGTGCCAGCAGACAGGGGATTGTCGGTCAGCCCCAGCATTTT. Encoded protein: CASRQGIVGQPQHF.